One and the same sample provided the 24 T cell receptor beta chains below, sequenced in a study of blood T cell repertoires in COVID-19. Profiling relied on immunoSEQ multiplex PCR, and the TCRdb table lists in-frame clones only, not all of them. This sample has about 380,000 clones, with about 80% found just once. The sample taken for sequencing was peripheral blood. Every receptor here comes from a human donor with acute or convalescent COVID-19. The donor label of this sample is uncertain.

There are a few counts of this clone. CDR3: CASSLVASLSTDTQYF. For the CDR3, the DNA is TGCGCCAGCAGCTTGGTAGCTAGCTTGAGCACAGATACGCAGTATTTT. This sequence joins TRBV5-1 and TRBJ2-3; possibly TRBD2 for D (5 bases). Trimming took 0 bases from V and 0 from J, leaving 11 bases between them. The CDR3 is 16 residues long. Germline V gene sequence: CDR1 SGHRS, CDR2 YFSETQ.

This clone appeared a few times. The V call is TRBV4-2, the J call TRBJ1-1, with unresolved D. Deletions cut 2 bases from V and 1 base from J, with 5 bases between. This CDR3 region has 13 residues. Germline V gene sequence: CDR1 LGHNA, CDR2 YNFKEQ. CDR3 DNA sequence: TGTGCCAGCAGCCAACCCAGGAACACTGAAGCTTTCTTT. Protein product: CASSQPRNTEAFF.

This chain uses TRBV10-1 with TRBJ1-1, with 7 positions matching TRBD1. Germline V gene sequence: CDR1 WNHNN, CDR2 SYGVQD (reference sequence). V trimming: 6 bases; J trimming: 7 bases; junction bases outside the gene matches: 8. This CDR3 spans 13 amino acids. CDR3 sequence: CASSPYRGGEAFF. In nucleotides, the CDR3 is TGCGCCAGCAGCCCATACAGGGGAGGTGAAGCTTTCTTT.

This chain connects TRBV30 to TRBJ2-5; 8 bases are shared with TRBD2. This CDR3 region has 15 residues. Losses at the gene ends were 5 bases for V and 2 bases for J; bases not matched to a gene: 10. Germline V gene sequence: CDR1 GTSNPN, CDR2 SVGIG (reference sequence). The CDR3 DNA sequence: TGTGCCTGGGGCACCGGGACTAGGGAACAAGAGACCCAGTACTTC. This encodes CAWGTGTREQETQYF.

The J gene is TRBJ2-1, the V gene TRBV3-1 (or the pseudogene TRBV3-2); 7 bases map to TRBD2. After removal of 1 base from V and 4 bases from J, the junction contained 7 bases not matched to a gene. This CDR3 has 16 residues. Germline V lookup: CDR1 LGHDT, CDR2 YNNKEL (reference sequence). CDR3 in DNA: TGTGCCAGCAGCCAAGTTGAGCGGGGCCCTTACAATGAGCAGTTCTTC. Its translation: CASSQVERGPYNEQFF.

The rearrangement joins TRBV4-1 to TRBJ1-1, with unresolved D. Germline V gene sequence: CDR1 MGHRA, CDR2 YSYEKL. The CDR3 extends over 14 amino acids. V lost 3 bases and J 5 bases, leaving 13 bases between the germline ends. The CDR3 loop reads CASSHPTRRTEAFF. The CDR3 DNA sequence: TGCGCCAGCAGCCACCCAACCAGAAGAACTGAAGCTTTCTTT.

The rearrangement joins TRBV28 to TRBJ2-7; 9 nucleotides align to TRBD2. In germline, CDR1 is MDHEN, CDR2 SYDVKM. This CDR3 is 16 amino acids long. The V gene end was trimmed by 6 bases and the J gene end by 5 bases; junction bases not matched to a gene: 14. CDR3 sequence (DNA): TGTGCCAGCAGACCCATGGGGGCGGGGGGGCCCGACGAGCAGTACTTC. This encodes CASRPMGAGGPDEQYF. The entire variable domain, with the rest obtained from reference TRBV28 and TRBJ2-7, is as follows: DVKVTQSSRYLVKRTGEKVFLECVQDMDHENMFWYRQDPGLGLRLIYFSYDVKMKEKGDIPEGYSVSREKKERFSLILESASTNQTSMYLCASRPMGAGGPDEQYFGPGTRLTVT.

The chain links TRBV7-2 to TRBJ1-5; the match to TRBD1 covers 10 bases. V lost 4 bases and J lost 6; bases outside the gene matches: 12. The CDR3 contains 17 residues. Per germline, CDR1 SGHTA and CDR2 FQGNSA. The CDR3 nucleotides read TGTGCCAGCAGCTCGGGGGCGGGACAGGGGATTAGTCAGCCCCAGCATTTT. Encoded protein: CASSSGAGQGISQPQHF.

The rearrangement uses TRBV5-1 and TRBJ1-2; TRBD1 matches 9 bases. From germline, CDR1 is SGHRS and CDR2 YFSETQ. The CDR3 has 14 residues. Trimming removed 4 bases from V and 5 bases from J; junction bases left unmatched: 6. The CDR3 protein is CASSSRQGDYGYTF. Here the CDR3 DNA reads TGCGCCAGCAGCAGCCGACAGGGGGATTATGGCTACACCTTC.

V is TRBV6-5 and J is TRBJ2-4; perhaps TRBD1 as D (6 bases). The CDR3 runs 13 residues. Trimming shortened V by 2 bases and J by 7 bases, and 9 bases separated the two germline ends. Per germline, CDR1 MNHEY and CDR2 SVGAGI. CDR3 protein: CASSYVQGNIQYF. CDR3 DNA sequence: TGTGCCAGCAGTTACGTACAGGGTAACATTCAGTACTTC.

The CDR3 DNA reads TGTGCCAGCAGCCAATCAGGACAGGGACTCGAAAAACTGTTTTTT. This translates into CASSQSGQGLEKLFF. The V call is TRBV16, the J call TRBJ1-4, with 8 positions matching TRBD1. Germline V lookup: CDR1 KGHSY, CDR2 FQNENV. V lost 0 bases and J lost 8; bases outside the gene matches: 5. The CDR3 length is 15 residues.

This clone was found a few times. The rearrangement joins TRBV18 to TRBJ1-2; 8 positions agree with TRBD1. V lost 3 bases to trimming and J lost 4 bases; unmatched junction nucleotides: 10. The CDR3 spans 16 residues. Germline CDR1 and CDR2: KGHSH and LQKENI. The chain's CDR3 is CASSPFNRDRSYGYTF. CDR3 sequence (DNA): TGTGCCAGCTCACCTTTCAACCGGGACAGGTCCTATGGCTACACCTTC.

This chain joins TRBV5-1 and TRBJ2-5; 11 bases agree with TRBD1. Germline V CDR1 and CDR2: SGHRS, YFSETQ. Trimming at V came to 1 base and at J to 3 bases, leaving 5 bases not matched to a gene. This CDR3 region has 16 residues. CDR3 sequence reads: CASSLYPGQGEETQYF. The DNA of the CDR3 is TGCGCCAGCAGCTTGTACCCGGGACAGGGGGAAGAGACCCAGTACTTC.

V gene TRBV5-4 combines with J gene TRBJ1-2; TRBD1 matches at 7 bases. Trimming took 1 base from V and 4 from J; bases not matched to a gene: 7. The CDR3 has 15 amino acids. From germline, CDR1 is SGHNT and CDR2 YYREEE (reference sequence). This chain's CDR3 is CASSLRQGGTYGYTF. For the CDR3, the DNA is TGTGCCAGCAGCTTGAGACAGGGAGGTACCTATGGCTACACCTTC.

The J gene is TRBJ1-4, the V gene TRBV6-5; no firm D call. The germline V gene encodes CDR1 MNHEY and CDR2 SVGAGI. Trimming shortened V by 6 bases and J by 6 bases, and 17 bases separated the two germline ends. This CDR3 has 15 residues. This CDR3 is CASSGGRSYDEKLFF. DNA of the CDR3: TGTGCCAGCAGCGGAGGACGAAGCTACGATGAAAAACTGTTTTTT.

The rearrangement joins TRBV27 to TRBJ2-1, with 7 nucleotides matching TRBD1. In germline, CDR1 is MNHEY, CDR2 SMNVEV (reference sequence). CDR3 length equals 13 residues. Unmatched junction bases numbered 5, after V lost 6 bases and J lost 6 bases. As DNA, the CDR3 is TGTGCCAGCAGACAGGGGCTAGGCAATGAGCAGTTCTTC. Translating it yields CASRQGLGNEQFF.

The genes are TRBV5-1 and TRBJ1-2; unclear D gene. V was pared by 1 base and J by 2 bases, with 12 bases between. In germline, CDR1 is SGHRS, CDR2 YFSETQ. CDR3 length: 15 amino acids. CDR3 DNA sequence: TGCGCCAGCAGCTTGCTGGGAGAAGAAAACTATGGCTACACCTTC. It specifies CASSLLGEENYGYTF.

This chain links TRBV29-1 with TRBJ2-7, with 11 bases fitting TRBD2. CDR1 and CDR2 (germline): SQVTM, ANQGSEA. V dropped 7 bases and J dropped 7; count of bases not matched to a gene: 6. CDR3 length: 12 amino acids. As DNA, the CDR3 is TGCAGCGGGGGGACTAGCGGTTTAGAGCAGTACTTC. Translating it yields CSGGTSGLEQYF.

As concerns this clone: A junction boundary mismatches the germline segment, possibly from a read error. The J gene is TRBJ2-2, the V gene TRBV6-4; D perhaps matches TRBD1 (6 bases). Germline assignment: CDR1 MRHNA and CDR2 SNTAGT. CDR3 length: 15 amino acids. The CDR3 here is CASSRATGRLRGAVF. The DNA of the CDR3 is TGTGCCAGCAGCAGAGCTACAGGGCGTCTCCGGGGAGCTGTTTTT.

The rearrangement links TRBV2 to TRBJ1-1; D may be TRBD1 (6 bases). Germline CDR1 and CDR2: SNHLY and FYNNEI. This CDR3 contains 16 residues. V was trimmed by 6 bases and J by 0 bases, leaving 17 bases between them. CDR3 residues: CASSSSRGRMNTEAFF. The CDR3, as DNA: TGTGCCAGCAGCTCTTCCAGGGGACGTATGAACACTGAAGCTTTCTTT.

This rearrangement joins TRBV2 to TRBJ2-1, with D possibly TRBD2 on 6 matching bases. The V and J ends lost 7 bases and 9 bases respectively, with 13 bases between them. CDR3 length: 12 residues. Germline V gene data show CDR1 as SNHLY and CDR2 as FYNNEI. The CDR3 DNA reads TGTGCCAGCACAGGGTCGCGGGGTGAGCAGTTCTTC. Protein sequence: CASTGSRGEQFF.

The rearrangement links TRBV28 to TRBJ1-1, with D hard to call. This CDR3 contains 13 residues. Germline CDR1 reads MDHEN; CDR2 reads SYDVKM. The germline V and J ends were trimmed by 6 bases and 5 bases, with 13 bases remaining between them. The CDR3 nucleotides read TGTGCCAGCAGCGGGGTCGTTCGGACTGAAGCTTTCTTT. Encoded protein: CASSGVVRTEAFF.

V usage is TRBV12-3 or TRBV12-4 and J usage is TRBJ1-2; no reliable D call. Trimming stripped 5 bases from V and 6 bases from J, with 13 bases between. This CDR3 is built from 13 residues. CDR3 coding DNA: TGTGCCAGCAGTCCCGGAGTCTACAATGGCTACACCTTC. This translates into CASSPGVYNGYTF.

This clone was detected only once. The chain recombines TRBV5-1 with TRBJ1-2; D unresolved. The CDR3 totals 12 residues. V lost 5 bases and J 2 bases, leaving 7 bases between the germline ends. Per germline, CDR1 SGHRS and CDR2 YFSETQ. The CDR3 here is CASSQKNYGYTF. In DNA form, the CDR3 reads TGCGCCAGCAGTCAGAAAAACTATGGCTACACCTTC.